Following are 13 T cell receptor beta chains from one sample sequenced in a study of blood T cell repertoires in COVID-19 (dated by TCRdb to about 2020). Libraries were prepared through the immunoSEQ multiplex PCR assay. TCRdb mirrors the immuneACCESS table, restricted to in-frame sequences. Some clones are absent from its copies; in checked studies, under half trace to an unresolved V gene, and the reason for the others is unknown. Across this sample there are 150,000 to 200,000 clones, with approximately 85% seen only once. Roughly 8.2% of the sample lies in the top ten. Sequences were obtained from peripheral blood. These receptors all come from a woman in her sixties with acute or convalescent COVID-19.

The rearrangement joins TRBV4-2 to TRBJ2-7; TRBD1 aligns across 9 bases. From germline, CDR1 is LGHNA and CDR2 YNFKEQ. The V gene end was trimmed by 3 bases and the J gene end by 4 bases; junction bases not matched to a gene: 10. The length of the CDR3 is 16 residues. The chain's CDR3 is CASSHDLWDRAYEQYF. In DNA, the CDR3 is TGTGCCAGCAGCCACGACCTTTGGGACAGGGCGTACGAGCAGTACTTC.

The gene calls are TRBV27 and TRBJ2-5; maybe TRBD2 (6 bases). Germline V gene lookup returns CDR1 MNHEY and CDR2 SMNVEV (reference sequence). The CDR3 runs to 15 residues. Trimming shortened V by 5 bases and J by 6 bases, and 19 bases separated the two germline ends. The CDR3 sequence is CASSPWEEGLKTQYF. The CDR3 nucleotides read TGTGCCAGCAGTCCATGGGAGGAGGGTTTGAAGACCCAGTACTTC.

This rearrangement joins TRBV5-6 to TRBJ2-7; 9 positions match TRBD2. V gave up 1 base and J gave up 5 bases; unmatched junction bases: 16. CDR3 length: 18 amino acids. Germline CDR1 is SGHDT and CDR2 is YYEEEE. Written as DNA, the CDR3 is TGTGCCAGCAGCTTGTACGGTTTTTCAGCGGGAGGTGTCCACGAGCAGTACGTC. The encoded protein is CASSLYGFSAGGVHEQYV.

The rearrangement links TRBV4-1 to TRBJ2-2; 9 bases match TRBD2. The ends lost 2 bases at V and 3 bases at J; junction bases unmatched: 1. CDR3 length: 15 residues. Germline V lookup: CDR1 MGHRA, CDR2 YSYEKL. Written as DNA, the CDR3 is TGCGCCAGCAGCCAAATAGCGGGGGACACCGGGGAGCTGTTTTTT. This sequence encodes CASSQIAGDTGELFF.

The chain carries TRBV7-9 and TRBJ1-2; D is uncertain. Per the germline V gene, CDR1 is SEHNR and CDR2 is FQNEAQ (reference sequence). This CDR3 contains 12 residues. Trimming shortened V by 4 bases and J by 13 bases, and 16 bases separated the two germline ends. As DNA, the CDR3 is TGTGCCAGCAGCTCGACCCCCCCGGCAGGCACCTTC. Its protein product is CASSSTPPAGTF.

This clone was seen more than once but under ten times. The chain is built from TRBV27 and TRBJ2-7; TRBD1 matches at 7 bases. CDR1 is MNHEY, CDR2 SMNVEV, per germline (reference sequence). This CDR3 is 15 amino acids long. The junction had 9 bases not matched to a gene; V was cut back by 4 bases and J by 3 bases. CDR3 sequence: CASSSTLQGLYEQYF. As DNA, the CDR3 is TGTGCCAGCAGTTCCACCTTACAGGGGCTCTACGAGCAGTACTTC.

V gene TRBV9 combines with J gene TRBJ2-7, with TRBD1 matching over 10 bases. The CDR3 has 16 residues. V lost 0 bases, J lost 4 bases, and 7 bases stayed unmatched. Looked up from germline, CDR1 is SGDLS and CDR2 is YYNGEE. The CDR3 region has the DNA TGTGCCAGCAGCGTAGGACCGGGACAGGGGCTTTACGAGCAGTACTTC. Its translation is CASSVGPGQGLYEQYF.

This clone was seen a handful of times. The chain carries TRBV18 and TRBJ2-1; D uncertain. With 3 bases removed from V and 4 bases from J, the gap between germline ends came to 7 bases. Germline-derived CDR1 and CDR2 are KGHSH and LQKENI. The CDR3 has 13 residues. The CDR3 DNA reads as TGTGCCAGCTCACCTATGTCTTACAATGAGCAGTTCTTC. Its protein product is CASSPMSYNEQFF.

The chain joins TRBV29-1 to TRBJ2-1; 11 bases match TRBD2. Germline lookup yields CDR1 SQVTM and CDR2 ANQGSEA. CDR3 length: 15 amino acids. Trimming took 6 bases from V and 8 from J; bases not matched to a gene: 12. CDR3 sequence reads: CSVHQLAGAKDEQFF. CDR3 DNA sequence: TGCAGCGTCCACCAACTAGCGGGAGCTAAAGATGAGCAGTTCTTC.

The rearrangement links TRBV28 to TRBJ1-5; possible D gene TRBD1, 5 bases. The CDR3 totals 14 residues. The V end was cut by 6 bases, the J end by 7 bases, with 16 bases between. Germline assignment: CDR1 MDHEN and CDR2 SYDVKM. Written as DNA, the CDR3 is TGTGCCAGCAGGCCCGGGGGGACGGGGCAGCCCCAGCATTTT. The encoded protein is CASRPGGTGQPQHF.

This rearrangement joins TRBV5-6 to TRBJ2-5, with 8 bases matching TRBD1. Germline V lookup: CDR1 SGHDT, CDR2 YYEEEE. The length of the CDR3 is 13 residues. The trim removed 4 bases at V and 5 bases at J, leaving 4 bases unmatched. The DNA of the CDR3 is TGTGCCAGCAGCCCAGGGGGCGGGGAGACCCAGTACTTC. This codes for CASSPGGGETQYF.

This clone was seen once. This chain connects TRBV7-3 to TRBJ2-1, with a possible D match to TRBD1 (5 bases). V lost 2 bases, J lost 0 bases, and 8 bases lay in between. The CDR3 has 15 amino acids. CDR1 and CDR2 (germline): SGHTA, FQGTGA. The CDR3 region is CASSLDRNSYNEQFF. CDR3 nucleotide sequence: TGTGCCAGCAGCTTAGACAGAAACTCCTACAATGAGCAGTTCTTC.

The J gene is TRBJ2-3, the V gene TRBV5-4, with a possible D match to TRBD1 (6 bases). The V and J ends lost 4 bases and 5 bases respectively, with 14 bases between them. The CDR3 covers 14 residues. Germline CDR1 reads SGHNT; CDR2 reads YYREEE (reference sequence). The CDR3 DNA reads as TGTGCCAGCAGCCCCCGACAGGACAGAGATACGCAGTATTTT. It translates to CASSPRQDRDTQYF.